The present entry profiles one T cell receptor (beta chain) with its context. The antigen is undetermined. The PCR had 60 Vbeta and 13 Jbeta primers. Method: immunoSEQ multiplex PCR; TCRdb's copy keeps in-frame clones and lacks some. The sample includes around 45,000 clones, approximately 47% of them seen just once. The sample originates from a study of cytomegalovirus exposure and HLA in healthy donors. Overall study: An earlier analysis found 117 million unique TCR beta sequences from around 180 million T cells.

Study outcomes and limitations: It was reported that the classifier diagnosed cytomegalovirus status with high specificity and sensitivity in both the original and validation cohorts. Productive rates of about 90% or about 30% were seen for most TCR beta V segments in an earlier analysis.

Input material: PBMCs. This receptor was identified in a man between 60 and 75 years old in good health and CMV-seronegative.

For the CDR3, the DNA is TGTGCCAGCAGCGTAGCTACAGGGGGACAGGGGCTAGCCAAAAACATTCAGTACTTC. This codes for CASSVATGGQGLAKNIQYF. The rearrangement links TRBV9 to TRBJ2-4, with 10 bases that match TRBD1. Per the germline V gene, CDR1 is SGDLS and CDR2 is YYNGEE. Losses at the gene ends were 0 bases for V and 0 bases for J; bases not matched to a gene: 9. CDR3 length: 19 amino acids.